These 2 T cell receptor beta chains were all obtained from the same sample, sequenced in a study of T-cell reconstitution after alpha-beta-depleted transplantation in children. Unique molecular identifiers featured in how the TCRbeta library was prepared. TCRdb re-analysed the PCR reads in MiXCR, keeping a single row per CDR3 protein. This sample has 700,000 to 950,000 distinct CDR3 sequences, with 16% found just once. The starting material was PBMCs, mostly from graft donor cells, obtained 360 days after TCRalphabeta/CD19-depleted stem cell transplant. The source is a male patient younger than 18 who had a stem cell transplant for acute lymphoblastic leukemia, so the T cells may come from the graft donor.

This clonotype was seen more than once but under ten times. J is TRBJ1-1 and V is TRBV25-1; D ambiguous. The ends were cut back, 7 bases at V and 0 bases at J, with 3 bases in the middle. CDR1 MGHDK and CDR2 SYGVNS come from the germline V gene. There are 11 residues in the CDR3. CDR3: CASIVNTEAFF. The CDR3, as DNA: TGTGCCAGCATAGTGAACACTGAAGCTTTCTTT.

The chain's CDR3 is CASSRDRQNTEAFF. The DNA of the CDR3 is TGTGCCAGCAGCAGGGACAGACAGAACACTGAAGCTTTCTTT. The chain has TRBV11-3 and TRBJ1-1; TRBD1 matches at 7 bases. This CDR3 is 14 amino acids long. Germline assignment: CDR1 SGHNT and CDR2 YENEEA. The V gene end was trimmed by 5 bases and the J gene end by 1 base; junction bases not matched to a gene: 4.